This TCR beta chain comes out of a study of T-cell memory formation after mild COVID-19. Broader study findings: SARS-CoV-2 specificity of second-wave clones peaking day 37 was unconfirmed. A second wave expanding day 15 to 37 was CD4+-biased; contracting clones were balanced. A subset of responding clones appeared in pre-infection memory, suggesting cross-reactive memory joined.

Worth noting for this clonotype: Its target is unknown.

Constant-segment primers and 5'RACE yielded cDNA libraries for TCR alpha and TCR beta, each carrying sample barcodes and UMIs. A single record per CDR3 protein comes from TCRdb applying MiXCR to the 5' RACE reads. The sample yields about 130,000 distinct CDR3 sequences, over 15% seen once. Sequences were obtained from PBMCs or a T cell subset sorted from them (not recorded which). The clonotype comes from a young man who had mild COVID-19 (a few samples of this study predate the infection). Cell type and time point are not known.

The CDR3 protein is CASSPLRGTATREQYF. DNA for the CDR3: TGTGCCAGCAGCCCGCTCCGAGGGACGGCCACACGGGAGCAGTACTTC. V is TRBV6-2 or TRBV6-3 and J is TRBJ2-7; D possibly matches TRBD1 or TRBD2 (5 bases each). Germline V gene data show CDR1 as MNHEY and CDR2 as SVGEGT. Trimming removed 6 bases at V and 7 bases at J, with 25 bases between. The CDR3 totals 16 residues.